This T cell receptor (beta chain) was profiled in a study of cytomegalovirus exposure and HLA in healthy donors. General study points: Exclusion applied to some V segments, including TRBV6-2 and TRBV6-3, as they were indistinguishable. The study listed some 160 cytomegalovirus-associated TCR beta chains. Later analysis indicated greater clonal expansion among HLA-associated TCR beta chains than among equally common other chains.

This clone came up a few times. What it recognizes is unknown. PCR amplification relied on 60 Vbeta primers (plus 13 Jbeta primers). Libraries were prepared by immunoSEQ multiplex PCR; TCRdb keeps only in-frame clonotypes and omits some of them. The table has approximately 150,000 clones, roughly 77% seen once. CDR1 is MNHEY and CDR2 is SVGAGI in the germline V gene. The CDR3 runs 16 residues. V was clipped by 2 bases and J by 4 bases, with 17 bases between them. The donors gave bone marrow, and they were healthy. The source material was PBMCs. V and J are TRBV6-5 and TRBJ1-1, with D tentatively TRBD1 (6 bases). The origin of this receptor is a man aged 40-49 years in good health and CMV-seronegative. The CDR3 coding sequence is TGTGCCAGCAGTTACCTGGCGAGGGGGGGAGGCACTGAAGCTTTCTTT. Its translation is CASSYLARGGGTEAFF.